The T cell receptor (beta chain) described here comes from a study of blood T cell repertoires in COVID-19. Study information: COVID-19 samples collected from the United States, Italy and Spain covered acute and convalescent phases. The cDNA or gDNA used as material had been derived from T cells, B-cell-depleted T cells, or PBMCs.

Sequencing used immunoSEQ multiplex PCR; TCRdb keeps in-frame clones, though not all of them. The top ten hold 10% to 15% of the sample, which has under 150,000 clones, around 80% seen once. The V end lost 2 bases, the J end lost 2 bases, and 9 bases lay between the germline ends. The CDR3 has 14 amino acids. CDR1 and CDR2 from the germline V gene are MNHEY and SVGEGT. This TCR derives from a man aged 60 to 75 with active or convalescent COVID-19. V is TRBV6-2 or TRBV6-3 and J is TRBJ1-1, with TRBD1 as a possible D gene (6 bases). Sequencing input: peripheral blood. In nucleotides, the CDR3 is TGTGCCAGCAGTTACCGGACAGAAAACACTGAAGCTTTCTTT. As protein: CASSYRTENTEAFF.